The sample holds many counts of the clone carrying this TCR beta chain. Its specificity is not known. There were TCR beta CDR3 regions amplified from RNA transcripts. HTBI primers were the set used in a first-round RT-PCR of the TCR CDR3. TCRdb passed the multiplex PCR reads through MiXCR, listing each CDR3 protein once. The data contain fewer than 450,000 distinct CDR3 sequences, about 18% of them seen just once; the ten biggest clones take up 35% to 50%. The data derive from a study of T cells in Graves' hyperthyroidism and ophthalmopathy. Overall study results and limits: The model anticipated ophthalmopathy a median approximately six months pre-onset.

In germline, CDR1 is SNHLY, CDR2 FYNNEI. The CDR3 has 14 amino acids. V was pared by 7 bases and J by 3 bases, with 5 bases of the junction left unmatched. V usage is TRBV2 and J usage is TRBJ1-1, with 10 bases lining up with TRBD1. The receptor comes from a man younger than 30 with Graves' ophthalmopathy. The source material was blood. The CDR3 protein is CASIEGTGDTEAFF. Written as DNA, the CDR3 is TGTGCCAGCATTGAGGGGACAGGGGACACTGAAGCTTTCTTT.